Each of the 31 T cell receptor beta chains below was sequenced from the same sample in a study of CD4 T cells in relation to SARS-CoV-2 and coronaviruses. Unexposed donor CD4+ T cells date from about 2010-2018, before the COVID-19 pandemic. After about 10 days of culture, CD4+ T cells were isolated. What these receptors recognize is not known. The assay was immunoSEQ multiplex PCR, and TCRdb's table has in-frame clones only and misses some. This sample has under 25,000 clones, with roughly 80% found just once. Material for sequencing was CD4+ T cells from PBMCs, cultured in vitro. The receptors were sampled from a human donor in good health.

This clone has a single count. This sequence joins TRBV2 and TRBJ2-3; 15 nucleotides align to TRBD2. J lost 6 bases, V lost 4 bases, and 2 bases had no gene match. The V gene's germline CDR1 is SNHLY and CDR2 FYNNEI. The CDR3 extends over 15 amino acids. The DNA of the CDR3 is TGTGCCAGCAGTGGGACTAGCGGGAGGGTGGATACGCAGTATTTT. Residues: CASSGTSGRVDTQYF. Combining the CDR3 with reference TRBV2 and TRBJ2-3 gives the whole variable domain EPEVTQTPSHQVTQMGQEVILRCVPISNHLYFYWYRQILGQKVEFLVSFYNNEISEKSEIFDDQFSVERPDGSNFTLKIRSTKLEDSAMYFCASSGTSGRVDTQYFGPGTRLTVL.

V and J are TRBV7-3 and TRBJ2-5, with D perhaps being TRBD1 or TRBD2 (5 bases each). Trimming removed 2 bases from V and 1 base from J, with 11 bases in between. Germline V gene data show CDR1 as SGHTA and CDR2 as FQGTGA. The CDR3 covers 15 residues. The CDR3 DNA follows: TGTGCCAGCAGCTTATTTGGGACGGCCCAAGAGACCCAGTACTTC. Protein product: CASSLFGTAQETQYF.

This clone turned up a few times. This chain connects TRBV5-1 to TRBJ2-2, with TRBD2 identical over 14 bases. The CDR3 contains 18 residues. CDR1 is SGHRS and CDR2 is YFSETQ in the germline V gene. V lost 1 base, J lost 2 bases, and 4 bases stayed unmatched. CDR3 bases: TGCGCCAGCAGCTTGAGGACTAGCGGGAGGCCTAACACCGGGGAGCTGTTTTTT. Protein sequence: CASSLRTSGRPNTGELFF.

The rearrangement joins TRBV2 to TRBJ1-5; 10 bases are a match to TRBD1. Trimming cost V 5 bases and J 3 bases; bases outside gene matches: 4. Germline V gene sequence: CDR1 SNHLY, CDR2 FYNNEI. This CDR3 is 15 amino acids long. The CDR3, as DNA: TGTGCCAGCAGTACGGGACAGGGGATCAATCAGCCCCAGCATTTT. Translation gives CASSTGQGINQPQHF.

The rearrangement uses TRBV28 and TRBJ1-2; D gene ambiguous. Germline lookup yields CDR1 MDHEN and CDR2 SYDVKM. This CDR3 contains 14 residues. The V gene lost 1 base and the J gene lost 5 bases, with 11 bases spanning the gap. The CDR3 DNA is TGTGCCAGCAGTTTATCGGGCGGAAGGTATGGCTACACCTTC. It is translated as CASSLSGGRYGYTF.

This clone was picked up a small number of times. This chain uses TRBV3-1 (or the pseudogene TRBV3-2) with TRBJ1-1; a weak D match, TRBD1 (5 bases). The CDR3 is 13 amino acids. Germline CDR1 and CDR2: LGHDT and YNNKEL (reference sequence). Trimming took off 0 bases at V and 10 bases at J, with 12 bases between the two ends. The CDR3 reads CASSQDQDKRAFF. The CDR3 bases are TGTGCCAGCAGCCAAGATCAGGACAAGAGAGCTTTCTTT.

In its sample, this clone was seen once. The chain uses TRBV4-1 and TRBJ2-7; possible D gene TRBD2, 6 bases. This CDR3 spans 15 amino acids. Trimming shortened V by 4 bases and J by 2 bases, and 15 bases separated the two germline ends. Germline V gene data show CDR1 as MGHRA and CDR2 as YSYEKL. The CDR3 DNA follows: TGCGCCAGCAGCCGAGAAGGCGGCGGGACCTACGAGCAGTACTTC. Its translation: CASSREGGGTYEQYF.

The gene calls are TRBV7-2 and TRBJ2-1; 11 bases map to TRBD2. This CDR3 comprises 15 residues. V trimming: 4 bases; J trimming: 6 bases; junction bases outside the gene matches: 5. Germline V gene sequence: CDR1 SGHTA, CDR2 FQGNSA. CDR3 bases: TGTGCCAGCAGCTCGATAGCGGGAGGGCCCAATGAGCAGTTCTTC. As protein: CASSSIAGGPNEQFF.

The chain links TRBV4-2 to TRBJ2-1; D is unresolved. Trimming took off 2 bases at V and 0 bases at J, with 11 bases between the two ends. Germline CDR1 LGHNA, CDR2 YNFKEQ. The CDR3 contains 16 residues. The CDR3 protein is CASSQTAESSYNEQFF. DNA of the CDR3: TGTGCCAGCAGCCAAACGGCGGAGAGCTCCTACAATGAGCAGTTCTTC.

V usage is TRBV19 and J usage is TRBJ1-3; 7 nucleotides align to TRBD1. After removal of 5 bases from V and 2 bases from J, the junction contained 9 bases not matched to a gene. The CDR3 spans 16 residues. Germline values: CDR1 LNHDA, CDR2 SQIVND (reference sequence). The CDR3 DNA reads TGTGCCAGTAGTCTTTTTACAGGGGTGACTGGAAACACCATATATTTT. Residues: CASSLFTGVTGNTIYF.

This clone was counted only a few times. The genes are TRBV3-1 (or the pseudogene TRBV3-2) and TRBJ2-2, with D possibly being TRBD2 (6 bases). Trimming took 5 bases from V and 1 from J, leaving 17 bases between them. This CDR3 is 17 amino acids long. Germline assignment: CDR1 LGHDT and CDR2 YNNKEL (reference sequence). CDR3 region: CASSALGGRGNTGELFF. The CDR3 bases are TGTGCCAGCAGCGCGTTAGGAGGGCGGGGGAACACCGGGGAGCTGTTTTTT.

V and J are TRBV30 and TRBJ1-1; 9 nucleotides agree with TRBD1. CDR1 GTSNPN and CDR2 SVGIG come from the germline V gene (reference sequence). The length of the CDR3 is 13 residues. The V segment lost 5 bases and the J segment 4 bases; nucleotides outside the gene matches: 5. In DNA form, the CDR3 reads TGTGCCTGGCCGGGACAGGGAGGCACTGAAGCTTTCTTT. Its protein is CAWPGQGGTEAFF.

The chain carries TRBV6-5 and TRBJ2-1; D call uncertain. Trimming removed 2 bases from V and 0 bases from J, with 8 bases in between. CDR3 length equals 15 residues. The germline V gene encodes CDR1 MNHEY and CDR2 SVGAGI. The CDR3 sequence: CASSYGVNSYNEQFF. The CDR3 nucleotides read TGTGCCAGCAGTTACGGGGTGAACTCCTACAATGAGCAGTTCTTC.

This chain connects TRBV6-5 to TRBJ1-2; 8 positions match TRBD1. The ends lost 6 bases at V and 4 bases at J; junction bases unmatched: 7. This CDR3 is built from 14 residues. The germline V gene has CDR1 MNHEY and CDR2 SVGAGI. CDR3 amino acids: CASRQQGGGYGYTF. CDR3 nucleotide sequence: TGTGCCAGCAGACAACAGGGGGGAGGCTATGGCTACACCTTC.

The rearrangement uses TRBV19 and TRBJ2-1, with TRBD1 identical over 8 bases. V shed 3 bases and J 1 base; nucleotides not matched to a gene: 2. Germline V CDR1 and CDR2: LNHDA, SQIVND (reference sequence). This CDR3 has 15 amino acids. Written as DNA, the CDR3 is TGTGCCAGTAGTATTACAGGGGGGTCCTACAATGAGCAGTTCTTC. Translated, it gives CASSITGGSYNEQFF.

Here the CDR3 reads CASSQQTGALDEQYF. CDR3 DNA sequence: TGTGCCAGCAGCCAACAGACAGGGGCACTTGACGAGCAGTACTTC. The chain carries TRBV6-5 and TRBJ2-7, with 8 bases identical to TRBD1. V trimming: 6 bases; J trimming: 5 bases; junction bases outside the gene matches: 12. This CDR3 contains 15 residues. CDR1 MNHEY and CDR2 SVGAGI come from the germline V gene.

CDR3 protein: CSASDLDRVQETQYF. For the CDR3, the DNA is TGCAGTGCTAGTGACCTAGACCGAGTCCAAGAGACCCAGTACTTC. V is TRBV20-1 and J is TRBJ2-5; D ambiguous. CDR3 length equals 15 residues. Deletions cut 3 bases from V and 1 base from J, with 15 bases between. Germline CDR1 reads DFQATT; CDR2 reads SNEGSKA (reference sequence).

The V gene is TRBV28, the J gene TRBJ2-3; D ambiguous. Per germline, CDR1 MDHEN and CDR2 SYDVKM. This CDR3 region has 13 residues. The V end lost 5 bases, the J end lost 4 bases, and 10 bases lay between the germline ends. CDR3 amino acids: CASSPPPPDTQYF. In DNA form, the CDR3 reads TGTGCCAGCAGTCCCCCCCCTCCAGATACGCAGTATTTT.

For the CDR3, the DNA is TGCGCCAGCAGCTTGGCCGGCAGGGTTAGGAACACTGAAGCTTTCTTT. Residues: CASSLAGRVRNTEAFF. The chain links TRBV5-1 to TRBJ1-1; possible D gene TRBD1, 5 bases. This CDR3 is built from 16 residues. Germline V gives CDR1 SGHRS, CDR2 YFSETQ. V was pared by 0 bases and J by 1 base, with 13 bases between.

The rearrangement joins TRBV28 to TRBJ2-1; 9 bases fit TRBD2. CDR3 length: 14 amino acids. Germline V gene lookup returns CDR1 MDHEN and CDR2 SYDVKM. V lost 7 bases, J lost 3 bases, and 4 bases stayed unmatched. The DNA for the CDR3 is TGTGCCAGCAAGCGGGAGGCGGTCTACAATGAGCAGTTCTTC. This encodes CASKREAVYNEQFF.

In its sample, this clone was seen a few times. This chain links TRBV19 with TRBJ1-5, with a possible D match to TRBD1 (6 bases). Germline-derived CDR1 and CDR2 are LNHDA and SQIVND (reference sequence). Trimming removed 7 bases from V and 16 bases from J, with 20 bases in between. The CDR3 spans 12 residues. The CDR3 is CASMPNVGAIHF. The DNA for the CDR3 is TGTGCCAGTATGCCAAATGTGGGGGCTATCCATTTT.

This clone has just a few counts. V gene TRBV19 combines with J gene TRBJ2-2; D gene ambiguous. V was clipped by 7 bases and J by 5 bases, with 11 bases between them. Per the germline V gene, CDR1 is LNHDA and CDR2 is SQIVND (reference sequence). CDR3 size: 13 residues. The CDR3 sequence is CASMGSSTGELFF. The CDR3 nucleotides read TGTGCCAGTATGGGATCCAGTACCGGGGAGCTGTTTTTT.

The chain carries TRBV9 and TRBJ2-1, with unresolved D. The CDR3 spans 11 residues. The germline V gene has CDR1 SGDLS and CDR2 YYNGEE. With 1 base removed from V and 10 bases from J, the gap between germline ends came to 6 bases. CDR3: CASSVSREQFF. The DNA for the CDR3 is TGTGCCAGCAGCGTATCAAGGGAGCAGTTCTTC.

This clone was counted between two and nine times. Different DNA sequences within this sample yield the same CDR3. The genes are TRBV18 and TRBJ1-4; D gene ambiguous. The CDR3 has 13 amino acids. Germline V lookup: CDR1 KGHSH, CDR2 LQKENI. Trimming stripped 2 bases from V and 8 bases from J, with 9 bases between. DNA for the CDR3: TGTGCCAGCTCACCAGATTCCCCGGAAAAACTGTTTTTT. Protein sequence: CASSPDSPEKLFF.

The chain has TRBV5-1 and TRBJ1-6; no definite D call. CDR1 is SGHRS, CDR2 YFSETQ, per germline. The CDR3 is made up of 13 amino acids. The ends were cut back, 0 bases at V and 7 bases at J, with 5 bases in the middle. The CDR3 nucleotides read TGCGCCAGCAGCTTGGATCGAAATTCACCCCTCCACTTT. Protein product: CASSLDRNSPLHF.

This clone was detected once. The CDR3 DNA sequence: TGTGCCAGCTCACCACCGTTAGTGGGAGGGTACAATGAGCAGTTCTTC. Translated: CASSPPLVGGYNEQFF. The rearrangement joins TRBV18 to TRBJ2-1; 7 bases align to TRBD2. V gave up 0 bases and J gave up 4 bases; unmatched junction bases: 6. The CDR3 runs to 16 residues. Germline V lookup: CDR1 KGHSH, CDR2 LQKENI.

The chain is built from TRBV11-3 and TRBJ2-7; unclear D gene. The CDR3 has 13 amino acids. V was cut by 0 bases and J by 2 bases, with 5 bases left in between. Germline CDR1 SGHNT, CDR2 YENEEA. CDR3 nucleotide sequence: TGTGCCAGCAGCTTAGATTCGGCCTACGAGCAGTACTTC. It encodes CASSLDSAYEQYF.

This clone was seen more than once but under ten times. The genes are TRBV5-1 and TRBJ1-4; no clear D. Deletions cut 1 base from V and 0 bases from J, with 4 bases between. This CDR3 region has 14 residues. The germline V gene has CDR1 SGHRS and CDR2 YFSETQ. This chain's CDR3 is CASSLSSTNEKLFF. CDR3 DNA: TGCGCCAGCAGCTTGAGCTCAACTAATGAAAAACTGTTTTTT.

This chain uses TRBV12-3 or TRBV12-4 with TRBJ2-7; 7 nucleotides agree with TRBD1. After removal of 5 bases from V and 9 bases from J, the junction contained 4 bases not matched to a gene. The CDR3 contains 11 residues. Here the CDR3 DNA reads TGTGCCAGCAGTACAGGGGAGAGGCAGTACTTC. Amino acid sequence: CASSTGERQYF.

This chain uses TRBV30 with TRBJ1-5; D remains unclear. V lost 2 bases and J lost 4, with 6 bases in between. There are 12 residues in the CDR3. The germline gives CDR1 GTSNPN, CDR2 SVGIG (reference sequence). CDR3 bases: TGTGCCTGGAGTCAGACGAATCAGCCCCAGCATTTT. Translation gives CAWSQTNQPQHF.

This chain joins TRBV5-1 and TRBJ1-1; 8 bases fit TRBD1. The CDR3 sequence is 14 residues long. Trimming cost V 3 bases and J 5 bases; bases outside gene matches: 6. From germline, CDR1 is SGHRS and CDR2 YFSETQ. The CDR3 sequence: CASSSRGLRTEAFF. The CDR3 coding sequence is TGCGCCAGCAGCTCCAGGGGGCTGAGGACTGAAGCTTTCTTT.